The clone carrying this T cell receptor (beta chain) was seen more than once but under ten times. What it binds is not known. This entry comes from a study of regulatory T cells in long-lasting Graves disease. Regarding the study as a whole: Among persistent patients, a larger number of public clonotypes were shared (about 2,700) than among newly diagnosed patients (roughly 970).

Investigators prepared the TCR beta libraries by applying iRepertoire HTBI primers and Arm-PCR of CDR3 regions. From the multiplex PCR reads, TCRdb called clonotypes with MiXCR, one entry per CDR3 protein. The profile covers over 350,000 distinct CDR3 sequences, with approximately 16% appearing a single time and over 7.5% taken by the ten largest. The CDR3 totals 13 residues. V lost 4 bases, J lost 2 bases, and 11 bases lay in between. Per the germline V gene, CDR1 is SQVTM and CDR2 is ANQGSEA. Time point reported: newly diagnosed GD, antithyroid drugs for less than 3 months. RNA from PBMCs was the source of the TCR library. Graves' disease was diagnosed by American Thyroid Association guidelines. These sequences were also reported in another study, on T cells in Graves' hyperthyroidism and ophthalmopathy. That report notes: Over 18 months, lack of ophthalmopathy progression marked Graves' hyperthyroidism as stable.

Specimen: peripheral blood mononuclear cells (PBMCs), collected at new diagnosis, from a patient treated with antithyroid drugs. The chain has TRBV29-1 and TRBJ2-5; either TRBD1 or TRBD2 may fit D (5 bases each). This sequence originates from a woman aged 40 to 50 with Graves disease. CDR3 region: CSVAGTGQETQYF. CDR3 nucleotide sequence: TGCAGCGTTGCTGGGACCGGTCAAGAGACCCAGTACTTC.